Reported below is one T cell receptor beta chain. TCRdb keeps only in-frame clones here, not all; method: immunoSEQ multiplex PCR. The data show approximately 44,000 clones, approximately 90% seen once. These data belong to a study of T cell changes during pregnancy in multiple sclerosis. The receptor was isolated from a female donor with multiple sclerosis, enrolled in a pregnancy study. The source material was CD4+ T cells from peripheral blood mononuclear cells, sampled before pregnancy.

The CDR3 loop is CASSVEGVSTEAFF. The DNA for the CDR3 is TGTGCCAGCAGCGTAGAAGGGGTCAGCACTGAAGCTTTCTTT. The J gene is TRBJ1-1, the V gene TRBV9; possible D gene TRBD1, 5 bases. Germline V lookup: CDR1 SGDLS, CDR2 YYNGEE. The CDR3 is 14 residues long. V shed 0 bases and J shed 4 bases, with 10 bases lying between them.